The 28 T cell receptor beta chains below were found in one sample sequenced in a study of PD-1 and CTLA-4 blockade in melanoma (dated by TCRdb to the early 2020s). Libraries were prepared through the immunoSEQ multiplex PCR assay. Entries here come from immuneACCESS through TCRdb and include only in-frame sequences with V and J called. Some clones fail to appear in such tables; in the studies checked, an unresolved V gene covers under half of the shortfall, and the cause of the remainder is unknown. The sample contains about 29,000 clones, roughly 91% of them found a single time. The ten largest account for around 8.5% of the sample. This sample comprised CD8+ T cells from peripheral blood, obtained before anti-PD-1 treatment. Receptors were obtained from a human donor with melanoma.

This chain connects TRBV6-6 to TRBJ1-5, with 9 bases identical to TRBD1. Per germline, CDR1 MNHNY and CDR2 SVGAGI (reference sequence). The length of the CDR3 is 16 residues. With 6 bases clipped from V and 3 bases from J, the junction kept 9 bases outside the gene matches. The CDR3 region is CASSSFGQGYNQPQHF. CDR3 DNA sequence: TGTGCCAGCAGCTCCTTTGGACAGGGGTACAATCAGCCCCAGCATTTT.

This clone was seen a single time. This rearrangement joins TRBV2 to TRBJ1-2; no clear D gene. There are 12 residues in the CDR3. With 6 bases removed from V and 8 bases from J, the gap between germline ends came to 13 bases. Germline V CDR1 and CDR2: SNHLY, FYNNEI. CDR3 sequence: CASRVLVDGYTF. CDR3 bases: TGTGCCAGCAGAGTACTGGTCGACGGCTACACCTTC.

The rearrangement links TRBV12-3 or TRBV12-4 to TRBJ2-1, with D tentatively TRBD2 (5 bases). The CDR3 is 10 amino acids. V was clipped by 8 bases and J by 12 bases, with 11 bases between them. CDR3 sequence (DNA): TGTGCCAGCTCAGGAGGTCCGCAGTTCTTC. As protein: CASSGGPQFF.

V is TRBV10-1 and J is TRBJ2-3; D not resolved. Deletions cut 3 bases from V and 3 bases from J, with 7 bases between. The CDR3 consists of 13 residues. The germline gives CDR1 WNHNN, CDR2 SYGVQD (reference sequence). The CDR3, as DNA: TGCGCCAGCAGTGACTACGGTACAGATACGCAGTATTTT. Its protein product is CASSDYGTDTQYF.

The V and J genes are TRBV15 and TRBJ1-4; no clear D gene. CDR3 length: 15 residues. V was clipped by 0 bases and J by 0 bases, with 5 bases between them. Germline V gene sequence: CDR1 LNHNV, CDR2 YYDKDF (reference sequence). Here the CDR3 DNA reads TGTGCCACCAGCAGAGATAGGGCAACTAATGAAAAACTGTTTTTT. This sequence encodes CATSRDRATNEKLFF. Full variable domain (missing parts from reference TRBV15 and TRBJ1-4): DAMVIQNPRYQVTQFGKPVTLSCSQTLNHNVMYWYQQKSSQAPKLLFHYYDKDFNNEADTPDNFQSRRPNTSFCFLDIRSPGLGDTAMYLCATSRDRATNEKLFFGSGTQLSVL.

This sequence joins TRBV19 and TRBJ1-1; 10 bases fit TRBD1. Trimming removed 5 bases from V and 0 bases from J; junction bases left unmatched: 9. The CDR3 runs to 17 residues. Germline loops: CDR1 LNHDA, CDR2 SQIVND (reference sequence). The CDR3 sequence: CASSPLPGQGLNTEAFF. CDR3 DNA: TGTGCCAGTAGTCCCCTCCCGGGACAGGGGCTGAACACTGAAGCTTTCTTT.

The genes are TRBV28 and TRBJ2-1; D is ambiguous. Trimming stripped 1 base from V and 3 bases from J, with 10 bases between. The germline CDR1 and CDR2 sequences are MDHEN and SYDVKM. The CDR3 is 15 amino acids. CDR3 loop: CASSLSLTDYNEQFF. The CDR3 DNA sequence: TGTGCCAGCAGTTTATCTTTAACTGACTACAATGAGCAGTTCTTC.

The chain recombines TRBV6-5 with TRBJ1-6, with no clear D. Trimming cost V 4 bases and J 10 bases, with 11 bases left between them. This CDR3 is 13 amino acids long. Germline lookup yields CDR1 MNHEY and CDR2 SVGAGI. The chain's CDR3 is CASSLGGGSPLHF. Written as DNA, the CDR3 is TGTGCCAGCAGTTTAGGTGGAGGGTCACCCCTCCACTTT.

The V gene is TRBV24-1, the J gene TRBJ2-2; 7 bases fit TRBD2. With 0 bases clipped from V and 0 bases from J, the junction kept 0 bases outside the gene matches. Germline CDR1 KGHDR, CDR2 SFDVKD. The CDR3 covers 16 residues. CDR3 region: CATSDLGGANTGELFF. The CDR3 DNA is TGTGCCACCAGTGATTTGGGGGGGGCGAACACCGGGGAGCTGTTTTTT.

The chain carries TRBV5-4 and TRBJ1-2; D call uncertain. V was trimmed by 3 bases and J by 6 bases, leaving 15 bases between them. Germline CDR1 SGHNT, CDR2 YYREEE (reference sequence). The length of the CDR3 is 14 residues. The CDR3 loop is CASSSTGKADGYTF. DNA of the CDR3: TGTGCCAGCAGCTCTACCGGGAAAGCGGATGGCTACACCTTC.

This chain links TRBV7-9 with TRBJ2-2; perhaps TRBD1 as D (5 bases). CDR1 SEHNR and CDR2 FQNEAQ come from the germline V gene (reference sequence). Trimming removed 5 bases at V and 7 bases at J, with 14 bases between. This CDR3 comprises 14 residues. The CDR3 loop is CASSLQGAGGELFF. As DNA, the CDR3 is TGTGCCAGCAGCCTCCAGGGCGCAGGCGGGGAGCTGTTTTTT.

CDR3 loop: CASSAGRVYGYTF. Here the CDR3 DNA reads TGCGCCAGCAGCGCGGGACGGGTCTATGGCTACACCTTC. The chain couples TRBV5-1 to TRBJ1-2; D possibly corresponds to TRBD1 (5 bases). The CDR3 loop spans 13 amino acids. V was cut by 4 bases and J by 4 bases, with 11 bases left in between. CDR1 is SGHRS, CDR2 YFSETQ, per germline.

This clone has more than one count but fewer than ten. The CDR3 protein is CASSPFPIGSPMNTEAFF. The CDR3, as DNA: TGTGCCAGCAGCCCTTTTCCCATTGGCAGTCCGATGAACACTGAAGCTTTCTTT. The rearrangement links TRBV11-2 to TRBJ1-1; D is undetermined. The CDR3 length is 18 residues. The ends were cut back, 5 bases at V and 0 bases at J, with 22 bases in the middle. Germline loops: CDR1 SGHAT, CDR2 FQNNGV.

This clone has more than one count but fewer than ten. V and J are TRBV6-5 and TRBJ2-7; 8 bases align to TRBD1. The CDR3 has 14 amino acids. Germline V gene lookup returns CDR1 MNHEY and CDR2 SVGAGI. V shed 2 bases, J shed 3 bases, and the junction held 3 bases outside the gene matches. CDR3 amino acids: CASSYGQGDYEQYF. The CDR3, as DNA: TGTGCCAGCAGTTACGGACAGGGCGACTACGAGCAGTACTTC.

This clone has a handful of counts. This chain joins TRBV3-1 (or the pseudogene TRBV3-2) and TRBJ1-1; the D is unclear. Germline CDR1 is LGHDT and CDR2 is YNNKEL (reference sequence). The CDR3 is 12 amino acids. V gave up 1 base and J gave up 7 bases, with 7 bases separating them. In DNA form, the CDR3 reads TGTGCCAGCAGCCAAGGCGCCGATGAAGCTTTCTTT. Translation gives CASSQGADEAFF.

As DNA, the CDR3 is TGTGCCAGCAGACTCATCAGCTCGGATACGCAGTATTTT. It encodes CASRLISSDTQYF. This chain connects TRBV27 to TRBJ2-3; D remains ambiguous. CDR3 size: 13 residues. CDR1 is MNHEY, CDR2 SMNVEV, per germline (reference sequence). V lost 6 bases and J lost 6, with 13 bases in between.

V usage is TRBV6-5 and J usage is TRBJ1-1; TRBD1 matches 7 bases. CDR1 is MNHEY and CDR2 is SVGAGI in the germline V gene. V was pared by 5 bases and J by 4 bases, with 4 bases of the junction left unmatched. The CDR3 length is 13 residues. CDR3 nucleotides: TGTGCCAGCAGTCCTGACAGGGTCACTGAAGCTTTCTTT. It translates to CASSPDRVTEAFF.

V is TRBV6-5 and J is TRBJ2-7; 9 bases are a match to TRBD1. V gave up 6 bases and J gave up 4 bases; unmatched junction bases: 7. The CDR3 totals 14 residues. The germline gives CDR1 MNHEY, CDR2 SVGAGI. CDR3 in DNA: TGTGCCAGCAGACCCGGGACAGGGTCGTACGAGCAGTACTTC. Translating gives CASRPGTGSYEQYF.

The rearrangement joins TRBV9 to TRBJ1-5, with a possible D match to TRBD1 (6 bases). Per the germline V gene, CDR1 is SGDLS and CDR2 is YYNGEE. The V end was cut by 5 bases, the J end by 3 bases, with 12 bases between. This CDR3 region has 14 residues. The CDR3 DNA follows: TGTGCCAGCAGTCCAACAGGGAACAATCAGCCCCAGCATTTT. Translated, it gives CASSPTGNNQPQHF.

The CDR3 DNA reads TGTGCCAGCAGCTCCTCGTTGGGAGGGTTTGAAGCTTTCTTT. Encoded protein: CASSSSLGGFEAFF. The chain employs TRBV11-2 and TRBJ1-1; no clear D. This CDR3 contains 14 residues. V lost 4 bases to trimming and J lost 7 bases, with 16 bases between them. The germline CDR1 and CDR2 sequences are SGHAT and FQNNGV. Variable domain in full (rest from reference TRBV11-2 and TRBJ1-1): EAGVAQSPRYKIIEKRQSVAFWCNPISGHATLYWYQQILGQGPKLLIQFQNNGVVDDSQLPKDRFSAERLKGVDSTLKIQPAKLEDSAVYLCASSSSLGGFEAFFGQGTRLTVV.

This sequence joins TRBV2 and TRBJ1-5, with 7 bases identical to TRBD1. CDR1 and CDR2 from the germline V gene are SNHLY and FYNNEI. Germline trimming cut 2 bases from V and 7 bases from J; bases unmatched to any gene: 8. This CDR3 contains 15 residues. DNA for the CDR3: TGTGCCAGCAGTGAACAGGGAACAGGGGAACAGCCCCAGCATTTT. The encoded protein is CASSEQGTGEQPQHF.

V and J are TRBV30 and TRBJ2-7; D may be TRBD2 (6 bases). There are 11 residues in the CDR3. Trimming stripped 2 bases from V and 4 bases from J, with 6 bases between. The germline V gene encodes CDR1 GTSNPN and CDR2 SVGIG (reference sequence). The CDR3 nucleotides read TGTGCCTGGAGTAGCGGGTACGAGCAGTACTTC. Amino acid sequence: CAWSSGYEQYF.

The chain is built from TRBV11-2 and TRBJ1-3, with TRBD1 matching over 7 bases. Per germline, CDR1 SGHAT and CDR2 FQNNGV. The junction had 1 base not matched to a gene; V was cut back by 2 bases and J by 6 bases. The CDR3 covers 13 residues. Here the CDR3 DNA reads TGTGCCAGCAGCTTAACAGGGGAAAACACCATATATTTT. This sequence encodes CASSLTGENTIYF. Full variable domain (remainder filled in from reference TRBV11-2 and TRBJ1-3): EAGVAQSPRYKIIEKRQSVAFWCNPISGHATLYWYQQILGQGPKLLIQFQNNGVVDDSQLPKDRFSAERLKGVDSTLKIQPAKLEDSAVYLCASSLTGENTIYFGEGSWLTVV.

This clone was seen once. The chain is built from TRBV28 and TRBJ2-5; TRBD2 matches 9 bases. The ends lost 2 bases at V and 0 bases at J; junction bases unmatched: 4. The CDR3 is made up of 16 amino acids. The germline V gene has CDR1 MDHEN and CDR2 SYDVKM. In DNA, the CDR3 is TGTGCCAGCAGTTTAAGCCTAGCGGGGAACCAAGAGACCCAGTACTTC. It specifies CASSLSLAGNQETQYF. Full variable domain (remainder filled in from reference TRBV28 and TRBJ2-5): DVKVTQSSRYLVKRTGEKVFLECVQDMDHENMFWYRQDPGLGLRLIYFSYDVKMKEKGDIPEGYSVSREKKERFSLILESASTNQTSMYLCASSLSLAGNQETQYFGPGTRLLVL.

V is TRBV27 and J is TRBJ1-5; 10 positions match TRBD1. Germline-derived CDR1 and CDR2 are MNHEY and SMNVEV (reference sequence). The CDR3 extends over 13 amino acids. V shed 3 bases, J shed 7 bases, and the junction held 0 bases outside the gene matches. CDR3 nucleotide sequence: TGTGCCAGCAGTTTGGGACAGGGGCAGCCCCAGCATTTT. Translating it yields CASSLGQGQPQHF.

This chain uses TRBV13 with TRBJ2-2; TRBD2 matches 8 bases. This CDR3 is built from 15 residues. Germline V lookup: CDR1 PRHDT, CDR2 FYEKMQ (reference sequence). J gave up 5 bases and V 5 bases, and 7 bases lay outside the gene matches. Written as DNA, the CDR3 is TGTGCCAGCAGCCCCCGGGTAGCGGGGACCGGGGAGCTGTTTTTT. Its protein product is CASSPRVAGTGELFF. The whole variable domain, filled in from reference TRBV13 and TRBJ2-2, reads AAGVIQSPRHLIKEKRETATLKCYPIPRHDTVYWYQQGPGQDPQFLISFYEKMQSDKGSIPDRFSAQQFSDYHSELNMSSLELGDSALYFCASSPRVAGTGELFFGEGSRLTVL.

The CDR3 coding sequence is TGTGCCAGTAGTCCAGGGGACGGGGGACGCACAGATACGCAGTATTTT. It specifies CASSPGDGGRTDTQYF. V and J are TRBV19 and TRBJ2-3; D tentatively reads TRBD1 or TRBD2 (6 bases each). V was trimmed by 5 bases and J by 1 base, leaving 16 bases between them. Germline CDR1 is LNHDA and CDR2 is SQIVND (reference sequence). The CDR3 runs 16 residues.

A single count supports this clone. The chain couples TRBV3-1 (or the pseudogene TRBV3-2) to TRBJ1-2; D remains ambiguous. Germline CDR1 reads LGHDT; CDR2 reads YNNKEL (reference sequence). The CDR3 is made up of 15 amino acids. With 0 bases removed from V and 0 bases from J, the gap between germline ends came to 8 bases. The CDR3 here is CASSQDFATNYGYTF. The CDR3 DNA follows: TGTGCCAGCAGCCAAGATTTTGCAACTAACTATGGCTACACCTTC.